This T cell receptor (beta chain) was sequenced for a study of blood T cell repertoires in COVID-19. Study information: PBMCs, B-cell-depleted T cells, or T cells were the source of the cDNA or gDNA that made up the material.

This CDR3 spans 16 amino acids. Germline trimming cut 4 bases from V and 4 bases from J; bases unmatched to any gene: 5. The germline CDR1 and CDR2 sequences are LGHDT and YNNKEL (reference sequence). Per the original data handling: Reference gene primer amplification in the assay estimated nucleated cell counts. Sequenced by immunoSEQ multiplex PCR; TCRdb stores in-frame clones only, minus some. That table supplies the V and J calls and clone size; D and trimming were determined from the DNA. The data show about 97,000 clones, 65% to 85% seen once. The V gene is TRBV3-1 (or the pseudogene TRBV3-2), the J gene TRBJ1-6, with TRBD1 matching over 9 bases. The specimen was peripheral blood. This TCR was recovered from a man in his sixties with acute or convalescent COVID-19. In DNA, the CDR3 is TGTGCCAGCAGCCCATGGACAGGGGATTATAATTCACCCCTCCACTTT. Protein: CASSPWTGDYNSPLHF.